The present T cell receptor beta chain was sequenced within a study of T cells in localized non-small cell lung cancer. In germline, CDR1 is KGHSH, CDR2 LQKENI. V was trimmed by 4 bases and J by 6 bases, leaving 22 bases between them. The CDR3 covers 16 residues. Study-wide findings and caveats: Adjacent lung exhibited a median of about 57 among the 100 most abundant tumor clones.

Turning to this clone: Its target is unknown.

TCRdb's copy holds only in-frame clones and misses some; the assay was immunoSEQ multiplex PCR. The sample has about 24,000 clones; more than 75% are singletons. This receptor was taken from a male donor aged 60 or older with stage I squamous cell lung carcinoma. The sample was peripheral blood, taken before any cancer treatment. The chain links TRBV18 to TRBJ2-7, with D perhaps TRBD1 (5 bases). The CDR3 nucleotides are TGTGCCAGCTCACATGGTATCCATCAGGGATCTGCCGAGCAGTACTTC. It is translated as CASSHGIHQGSAEQYF.